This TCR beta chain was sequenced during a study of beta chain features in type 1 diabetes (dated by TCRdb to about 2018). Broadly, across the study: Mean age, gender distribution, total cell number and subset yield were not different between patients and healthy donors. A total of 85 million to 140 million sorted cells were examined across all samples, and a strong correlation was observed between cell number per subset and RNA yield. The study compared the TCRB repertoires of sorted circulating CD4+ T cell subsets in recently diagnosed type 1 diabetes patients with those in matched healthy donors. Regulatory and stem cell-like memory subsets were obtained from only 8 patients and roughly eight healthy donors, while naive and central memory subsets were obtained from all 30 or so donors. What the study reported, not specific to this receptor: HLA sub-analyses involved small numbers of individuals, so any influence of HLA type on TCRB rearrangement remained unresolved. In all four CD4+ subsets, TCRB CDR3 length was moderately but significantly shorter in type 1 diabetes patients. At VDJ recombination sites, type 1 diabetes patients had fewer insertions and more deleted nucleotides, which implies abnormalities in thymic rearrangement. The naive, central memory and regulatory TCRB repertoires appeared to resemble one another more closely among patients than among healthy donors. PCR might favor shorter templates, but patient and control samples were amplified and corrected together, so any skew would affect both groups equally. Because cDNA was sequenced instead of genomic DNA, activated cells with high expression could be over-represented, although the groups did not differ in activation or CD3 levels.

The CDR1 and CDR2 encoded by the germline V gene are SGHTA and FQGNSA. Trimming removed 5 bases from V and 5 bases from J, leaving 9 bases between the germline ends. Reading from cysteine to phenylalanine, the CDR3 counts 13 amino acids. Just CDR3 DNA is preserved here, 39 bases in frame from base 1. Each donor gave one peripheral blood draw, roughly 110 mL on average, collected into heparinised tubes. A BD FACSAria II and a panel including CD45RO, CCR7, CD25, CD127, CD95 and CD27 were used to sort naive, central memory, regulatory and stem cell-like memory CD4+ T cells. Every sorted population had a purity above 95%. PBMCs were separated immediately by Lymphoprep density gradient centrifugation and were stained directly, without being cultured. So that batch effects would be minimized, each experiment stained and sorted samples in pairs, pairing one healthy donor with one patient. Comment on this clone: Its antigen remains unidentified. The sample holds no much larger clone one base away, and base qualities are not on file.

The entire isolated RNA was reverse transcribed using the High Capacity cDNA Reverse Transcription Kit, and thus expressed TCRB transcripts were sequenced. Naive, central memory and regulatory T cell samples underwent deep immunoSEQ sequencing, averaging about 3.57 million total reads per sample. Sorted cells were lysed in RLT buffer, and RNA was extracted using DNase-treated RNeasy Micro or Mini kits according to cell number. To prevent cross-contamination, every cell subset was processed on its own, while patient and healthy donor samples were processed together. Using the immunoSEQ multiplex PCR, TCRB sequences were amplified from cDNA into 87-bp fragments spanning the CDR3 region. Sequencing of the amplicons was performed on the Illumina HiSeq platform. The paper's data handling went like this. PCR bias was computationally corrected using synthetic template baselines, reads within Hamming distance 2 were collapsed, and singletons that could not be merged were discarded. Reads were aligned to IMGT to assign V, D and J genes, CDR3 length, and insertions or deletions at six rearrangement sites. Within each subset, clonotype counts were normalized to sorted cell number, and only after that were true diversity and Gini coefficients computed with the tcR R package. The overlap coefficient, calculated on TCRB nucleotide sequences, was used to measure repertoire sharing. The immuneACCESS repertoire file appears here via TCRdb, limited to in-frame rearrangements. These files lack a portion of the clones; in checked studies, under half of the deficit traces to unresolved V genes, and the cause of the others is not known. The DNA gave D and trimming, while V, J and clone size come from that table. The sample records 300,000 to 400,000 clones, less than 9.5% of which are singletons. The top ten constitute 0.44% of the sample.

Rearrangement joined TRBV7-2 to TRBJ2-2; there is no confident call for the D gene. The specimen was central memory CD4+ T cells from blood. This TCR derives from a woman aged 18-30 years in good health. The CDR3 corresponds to CASSIGRTGELFF. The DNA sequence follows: TGTGCCAGCAGCATTGGACGGACCGGGGAGCTGTTTTTT.